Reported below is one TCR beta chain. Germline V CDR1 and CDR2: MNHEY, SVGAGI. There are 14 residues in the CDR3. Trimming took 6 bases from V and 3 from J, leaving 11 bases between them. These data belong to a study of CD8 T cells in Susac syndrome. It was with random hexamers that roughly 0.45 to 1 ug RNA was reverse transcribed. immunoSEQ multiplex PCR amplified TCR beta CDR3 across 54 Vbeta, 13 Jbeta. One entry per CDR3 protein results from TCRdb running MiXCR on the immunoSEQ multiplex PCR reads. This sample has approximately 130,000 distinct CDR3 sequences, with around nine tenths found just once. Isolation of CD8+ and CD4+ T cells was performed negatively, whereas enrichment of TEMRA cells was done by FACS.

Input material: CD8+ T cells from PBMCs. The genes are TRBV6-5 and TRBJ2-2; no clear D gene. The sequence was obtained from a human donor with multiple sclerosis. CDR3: CASSRDSYTGELFF. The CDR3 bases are TGTGCCAGCAGCCGCGACTCCTACACCGGGGAGCTGTTTTTT.